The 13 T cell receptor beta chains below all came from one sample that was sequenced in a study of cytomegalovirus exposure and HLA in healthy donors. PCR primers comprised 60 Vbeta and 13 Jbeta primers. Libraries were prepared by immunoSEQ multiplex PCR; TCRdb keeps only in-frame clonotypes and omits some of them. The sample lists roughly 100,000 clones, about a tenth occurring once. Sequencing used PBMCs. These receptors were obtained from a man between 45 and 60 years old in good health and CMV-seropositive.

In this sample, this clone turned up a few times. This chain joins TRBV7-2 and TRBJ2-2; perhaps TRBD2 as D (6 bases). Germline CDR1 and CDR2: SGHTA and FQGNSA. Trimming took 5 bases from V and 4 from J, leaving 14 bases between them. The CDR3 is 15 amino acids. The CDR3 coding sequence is TGTGCCAGCAGCCTGACTAGGGCCCTCACCGGGGAGCTGTTTTTT. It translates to CASSLTRALTGELFF.

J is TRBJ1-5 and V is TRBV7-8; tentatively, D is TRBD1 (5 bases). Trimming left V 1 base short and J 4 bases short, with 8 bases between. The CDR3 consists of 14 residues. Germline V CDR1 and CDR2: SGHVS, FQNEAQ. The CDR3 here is CASSLDQGNQPQHF. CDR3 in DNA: TGTGCCAGCAGCTTAGACCAGGGTAATCAGCCCCAGCATTTT. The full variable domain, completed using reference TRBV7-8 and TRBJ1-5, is GAGVSQSPRYKVAKRGQDVALRCDPISGHVSLFWYQQALGQGPEFLTYFQNEAQLDKSGLPSDRFFAERPEGSVSTLKIQRTQQEDSAVYLCASSLDQGNQPQHFGDGTRLSIL.

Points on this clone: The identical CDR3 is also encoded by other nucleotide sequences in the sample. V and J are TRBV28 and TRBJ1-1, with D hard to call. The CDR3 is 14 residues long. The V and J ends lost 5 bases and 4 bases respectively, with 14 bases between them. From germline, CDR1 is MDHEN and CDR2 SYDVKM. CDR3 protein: CASSNSVRGTEAFF. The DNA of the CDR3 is TGTGCCAGCAGTAATAGTGTTCGCGGCACTGAAGCTTTCTTT.

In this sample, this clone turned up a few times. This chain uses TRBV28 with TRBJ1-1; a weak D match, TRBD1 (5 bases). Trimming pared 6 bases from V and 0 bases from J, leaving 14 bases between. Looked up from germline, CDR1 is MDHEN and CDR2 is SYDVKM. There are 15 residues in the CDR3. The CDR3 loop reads CASRRWSGLNTEAFF. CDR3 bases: TGTGCCAGCAGGAGATGGTCAGGGCTGAACACTGAAGCTTTCTTT. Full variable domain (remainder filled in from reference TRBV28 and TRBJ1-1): DVKVTQSSRYLVKRTGEKVFLECVQDMDHENMFWYRQDPGLGLRLIYFSYDVKMKEKGDIPEGYSVSREKKERFSLILESASTNQTSMYLCASRRWSGLNTEAFFGQGTRLTVV.

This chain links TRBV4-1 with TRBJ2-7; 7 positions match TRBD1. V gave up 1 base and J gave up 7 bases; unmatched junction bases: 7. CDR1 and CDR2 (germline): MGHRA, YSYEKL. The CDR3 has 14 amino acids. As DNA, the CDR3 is TGCGCCAGCAGCCAAGCCCCCGGACAGGAAGAGCAGTACTTC. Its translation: CASSQAPGQEEQYF.

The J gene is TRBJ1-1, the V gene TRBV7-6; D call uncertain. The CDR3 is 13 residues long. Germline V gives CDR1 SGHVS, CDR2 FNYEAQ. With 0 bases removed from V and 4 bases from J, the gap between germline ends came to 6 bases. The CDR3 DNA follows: TGTGCCAGCAGCTTAGCCTCTGTCACTGAAGCTTTCTTT. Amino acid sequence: CASSLASVTEAFF.

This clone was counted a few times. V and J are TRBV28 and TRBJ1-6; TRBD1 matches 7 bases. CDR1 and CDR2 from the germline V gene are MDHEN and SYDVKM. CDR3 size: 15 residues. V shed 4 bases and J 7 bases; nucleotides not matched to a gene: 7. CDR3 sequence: CASSWGQRLNSPLHF. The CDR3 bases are TGTGCCAGCAGTTGGGGACAGAGGTTGAATTCACCCCTCCACTTT.

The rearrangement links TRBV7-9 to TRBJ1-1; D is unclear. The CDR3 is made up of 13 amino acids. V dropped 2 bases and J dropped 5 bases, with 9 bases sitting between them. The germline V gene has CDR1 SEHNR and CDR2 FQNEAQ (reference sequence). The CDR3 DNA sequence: TGTGCCAGCAGCTTAACAGTCGGTACTGAAGCTTTCTTT. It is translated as CASSLTVGTEAFF.

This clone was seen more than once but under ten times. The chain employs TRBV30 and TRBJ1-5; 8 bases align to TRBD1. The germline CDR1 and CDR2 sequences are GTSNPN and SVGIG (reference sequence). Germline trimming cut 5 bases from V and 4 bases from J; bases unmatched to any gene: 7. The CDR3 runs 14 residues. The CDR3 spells CAWGRTGINQPQHF. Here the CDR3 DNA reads TGTGCCTGGGGTAGGACAGGGATAAATCAGCCCCAGCATTTT.

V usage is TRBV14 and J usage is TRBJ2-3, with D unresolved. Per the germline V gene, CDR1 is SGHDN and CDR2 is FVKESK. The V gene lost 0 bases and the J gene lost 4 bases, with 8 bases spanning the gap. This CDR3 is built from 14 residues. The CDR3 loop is CASSQDLWPDTQYF. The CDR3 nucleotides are TGTGCCAGCAGCCAAGATTTGTGGCCAGATACGCAGTATTTT.

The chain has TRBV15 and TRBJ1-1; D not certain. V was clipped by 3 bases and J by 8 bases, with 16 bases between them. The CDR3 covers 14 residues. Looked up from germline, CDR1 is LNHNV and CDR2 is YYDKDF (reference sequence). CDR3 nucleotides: TGTGCCACCAGCAGGCGGGTGGGAACCATAGAAGCTTTCTTT. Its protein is CATSRRVGTIEAFF. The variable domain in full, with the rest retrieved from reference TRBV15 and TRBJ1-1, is DAMVIQNPRYQVTQFGKPVTLSCSQTLNHNVMYWYQQKSSQAPKLLFHYYDKDFNNEADTPDNFQSRRPNTSFCFLDIRSPGLGDTAMYLCATSRRVGTIEAFFGQGTRLTVV.

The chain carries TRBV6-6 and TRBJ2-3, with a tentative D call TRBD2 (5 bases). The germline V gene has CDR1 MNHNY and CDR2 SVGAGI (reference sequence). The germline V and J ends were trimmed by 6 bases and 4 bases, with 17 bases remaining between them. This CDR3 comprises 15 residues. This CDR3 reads CASSLRSGGSDTQYF. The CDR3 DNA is TGTGCCAGCAGCCTACGCTCAGGCGGGTCAGATACGCAGTATTTT.

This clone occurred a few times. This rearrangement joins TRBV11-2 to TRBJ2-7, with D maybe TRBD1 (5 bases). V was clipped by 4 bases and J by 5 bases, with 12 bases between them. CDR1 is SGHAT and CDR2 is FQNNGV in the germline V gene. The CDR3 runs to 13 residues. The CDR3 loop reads CASSSGYSDEQYF. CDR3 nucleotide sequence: TGTGCCAGCAGCTCAGGGTACAGCGACGAGCAGTACTTC.